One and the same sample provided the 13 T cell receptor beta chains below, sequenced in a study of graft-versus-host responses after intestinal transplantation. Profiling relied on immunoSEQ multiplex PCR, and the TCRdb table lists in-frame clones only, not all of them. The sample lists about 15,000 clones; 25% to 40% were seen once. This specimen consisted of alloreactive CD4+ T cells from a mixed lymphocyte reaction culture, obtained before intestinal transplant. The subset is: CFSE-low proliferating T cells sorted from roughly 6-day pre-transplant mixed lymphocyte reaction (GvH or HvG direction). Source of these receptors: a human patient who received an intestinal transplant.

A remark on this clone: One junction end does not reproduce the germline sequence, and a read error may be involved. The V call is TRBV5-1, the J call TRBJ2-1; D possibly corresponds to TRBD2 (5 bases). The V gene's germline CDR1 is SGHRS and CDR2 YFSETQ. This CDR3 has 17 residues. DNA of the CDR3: TGCGCCAGCAGCTTGGCCCTGGGAGTAAACTCCCACAATGAGCAGTTCTTC. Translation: CASSLALGVNSHNEQFF.

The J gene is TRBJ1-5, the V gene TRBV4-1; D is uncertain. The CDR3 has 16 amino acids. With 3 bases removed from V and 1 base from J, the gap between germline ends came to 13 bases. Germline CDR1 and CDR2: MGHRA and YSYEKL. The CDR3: CASSQFLARSNQPQHF. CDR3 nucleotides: TGCGCCAGCAGCCAGTTCTTGGCCCGGAGCAATCAGCCCCAGCATTTT.

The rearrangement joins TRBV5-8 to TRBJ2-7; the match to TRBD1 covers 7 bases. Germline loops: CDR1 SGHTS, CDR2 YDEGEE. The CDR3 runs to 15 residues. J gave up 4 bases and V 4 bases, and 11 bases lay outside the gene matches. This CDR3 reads CASSPLEGASYEQYF. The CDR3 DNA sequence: TGTGCCAGCAGCCCCCTCGAGGGGGCGAGTTACGAGCAGTACTTC.

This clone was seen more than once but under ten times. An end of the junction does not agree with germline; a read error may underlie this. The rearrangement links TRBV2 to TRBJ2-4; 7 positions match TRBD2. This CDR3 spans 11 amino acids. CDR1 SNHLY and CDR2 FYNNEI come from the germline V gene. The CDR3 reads CASSRLRGTFW. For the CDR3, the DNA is TGTGCCAGCAGTCGGTTGCGGGGGACCTTTTGG.

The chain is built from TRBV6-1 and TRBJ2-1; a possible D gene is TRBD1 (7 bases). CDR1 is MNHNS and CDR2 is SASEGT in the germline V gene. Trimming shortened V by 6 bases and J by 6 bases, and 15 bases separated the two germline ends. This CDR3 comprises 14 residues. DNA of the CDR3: TGTGCCAGCAGGACAGGGCGCGGGGTCAATGAGCAGTTCTTC. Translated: CASRTGRGVNEQFF.

CDR3 amino acids: CASSLQGYEQYF. CDR3 in DNA: TGTGCCAGCAGCTTACAGGGGTACGAGCAGTACTTC. V gene TRBV5-4 combines with J gene TRBJ2-7; 7 nucleotides agree with TRBD1. The CDR3 has 12 amino acids. Germline CDR1 reads SGHNT; CDR2 reads YYREEE (reference sequence). V lost 2 bases to trimming and J lost 4 bases; unmatched junction nucleotides: 0.

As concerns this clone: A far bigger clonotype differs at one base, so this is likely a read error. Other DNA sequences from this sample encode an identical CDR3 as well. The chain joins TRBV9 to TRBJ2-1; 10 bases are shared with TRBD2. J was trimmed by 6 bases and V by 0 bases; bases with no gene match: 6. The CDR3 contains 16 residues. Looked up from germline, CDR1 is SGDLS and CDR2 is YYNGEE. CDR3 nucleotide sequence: TGTGCCAGCAGCGTAGTCGCGAGCGGGGGGGTCAATGAGCAGTTCTTC. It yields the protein CASSVVASGGVNEQFF.

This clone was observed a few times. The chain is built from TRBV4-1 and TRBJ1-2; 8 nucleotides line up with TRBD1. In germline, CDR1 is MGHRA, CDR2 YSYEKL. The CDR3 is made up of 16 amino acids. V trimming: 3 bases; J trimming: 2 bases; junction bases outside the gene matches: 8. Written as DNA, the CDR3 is TGCGCCAGCAGCCATCTCTCCAGGGGGCGGAACTATGGCTACACCTTC. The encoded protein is CASSHLSRGRNYGYTF.

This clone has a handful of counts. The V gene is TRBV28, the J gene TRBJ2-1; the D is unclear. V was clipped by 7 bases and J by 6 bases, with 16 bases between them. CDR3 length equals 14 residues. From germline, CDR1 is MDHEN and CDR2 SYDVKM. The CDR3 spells CASKTPDRGNEQFF. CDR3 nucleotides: TGTGCCAGCAAAACCCCGGACCGCGGCAATGAGCAGTTCTTC.

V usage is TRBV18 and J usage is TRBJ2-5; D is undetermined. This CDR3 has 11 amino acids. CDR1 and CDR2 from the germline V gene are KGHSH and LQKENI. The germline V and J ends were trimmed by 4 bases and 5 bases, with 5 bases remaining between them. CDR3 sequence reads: CASSRMETQYF. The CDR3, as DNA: TGTGCCAGCTCACGAATGGAGACCCAGTACTTC.

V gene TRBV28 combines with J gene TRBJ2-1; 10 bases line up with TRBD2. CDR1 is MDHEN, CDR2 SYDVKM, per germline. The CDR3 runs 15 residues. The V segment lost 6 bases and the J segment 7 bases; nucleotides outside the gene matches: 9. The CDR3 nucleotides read TGTGCCAGCAGAACTCCTAGCGGGAGAAGGAATGAGCAGTTCTTC. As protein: CASRTPSGRRNEQFF. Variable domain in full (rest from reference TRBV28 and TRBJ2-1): DVKVTQSSRYLVKRTGEKVFLECVQDMDHENMFWYRQDPGLGLRLIYFSYDVKMKEKGDIPEGYSVSREKKERFSLILESASTNQTSMYLCASRTPSGRRNEQFFGPGTRLTVL.

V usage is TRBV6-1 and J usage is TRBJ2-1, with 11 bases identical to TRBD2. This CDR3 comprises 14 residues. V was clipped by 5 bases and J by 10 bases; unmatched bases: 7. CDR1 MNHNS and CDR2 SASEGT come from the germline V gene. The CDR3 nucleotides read TGTGCCAGCAGTACCCGACTAGCGGGGAGGGAGCAGTTCTTC. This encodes CASSTRLAGREQFF.

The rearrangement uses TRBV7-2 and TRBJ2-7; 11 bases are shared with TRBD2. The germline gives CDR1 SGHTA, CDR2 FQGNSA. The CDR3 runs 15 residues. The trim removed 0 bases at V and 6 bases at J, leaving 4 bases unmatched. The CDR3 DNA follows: TGTGCCAGCAGCTTAGCGGGACTAGCGGTTCTCGAGCAGTACTTC. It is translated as CASSLAGLAVLEQYF.